This T cell receptor (beta chain) was found in a study of response to subunit inactivated influenza vaccine. Using its own MiXCR run on the RT-PCR reads, TCRdb lists one record per CDR3 protein. Of about 540,000 distinct CDR3 sequences in the sample, under 25% were seen once. This clonotype turned up a few times. Its ends do not fully match the called genes, so a read error is possible. There are 12 residues in the CDR3. Germline loops: CDR1 ENHRY, CDR2 SYGVKD. These same records also appear under a second study, on T cells expressing NK-cell markers. That source adds: Production of TCR beta cDNA relied on 5'RACE template switching with UMIs. Seven of the eight sequenced donors were classified as HCMV-seropositive, and one was classified as seronegative. Restricting sorting to alpha-beta TCR T cells was achieved in several experiments by an anti-gamma-delta TCR antibody. A handful of donors showed these clonotypes also leading the CD3+CD56-NKG2C+ fraction. It remained uncertain whether the expanded NKG2C+ T cell clones were specific for HCMV antigens.

V gene TRBV10-3 combines with J gene TRBJ2-7, with D possibly TRBD1 on 5 matching bases. The specimen was CD4+ T cells sorted from PBMCs, collected roughly 12 days after vaccination. The receptor was isolated from a man aged 45-65 years who received an inactivated influenza vaccine. The CDR3 sequence: CAISADGRQRLF. CDR3 DNA sequence: TGTGCCATCAGTGCTGATGGCAGACAGAGATTATTC.